This T cell receptor beta chain was recovered during a study of T cell clonotyping in hematopoietic cell transplantation. Study-level points and caveats: Cells were unsorted, so CD4 and CD8 contributions were not separated. At the given depth, recipient repertoires were over 95% de novo clonotypes.

Sequenced by immunoSEQ multiplex PCR; TCRdb stores in-frame clones only, minus some. The data contain 27,000 or so clones, approximately 96% of them seen just once; the ten biggest clones take up 1.3% to 1.5%. Comments on this clone: What it recognizes is unknown.

V lost 6 bases to trimming and J lost 1 base, with 8 bases between them. In germline, CDR1 is MNHNY, CDR2 SVGAGI (reference sequence). The CDR3 consists of 13 residues. The sample consisted of peripheral blood mononuclear cells. V usage is TRBV6-6 and J usage is TRBJ2-3; D remains unclear. The receptor was derived from a man between 50 and 59 years old in good health. Some clones in this sample may be carry-over from other donors' samples. The CDR3 is CASREIGTDTQYF. CDR3 nucleotide sequence: TGTGCCAGCAGGGAAATAGGCACAGATACGCAGTATTTT.